These T cell receptor beta chains were read from a single sample in a study of tissue T cells after allogeneic stem cell transplantation. Sequenced by immunoSEQ multiplex PCR; TCRdb stores in-frame clones only, minus some. The sample holds around 2,700 clones, approximately 61% seen once. Material: descending colon tissue, obtained at autopsy. The receptors were sampled from a male patient at least 60 years old with steroid-refractory graft-versus-host disease after an allogeneic stem cell transplant. Some T cells may be the graft donor's. CDR3s include the opening cysteine and the closing phenylalanine or tryptophan. Fields, in order: D gene, clone size, J gene, CDR3 length, V gene, CDR3 DNA, CDR3 protein. D genes are given only for firm matches. Clone sizes are given selectively: once, few, many, or a class where the clone is expanded.

TRBD2	-	TRBJ2-7	15	TRBV7-2	TGTGCCAGCAGCCGGGGGGACGGGAGACGACACGAGCAGTACTTC	CASSRGDGRRHEQYF
-	-	TRBJ1-5	15	TRBV4-1	TGCGCCAGCAGCCAAGATTTCAGGTCCAATCAGCCCCAGCATTTT	CASSQDFRSNQPQHF
-	-	TRBJ2-7	14	TRBV18	TGTGCCAGCTCACCGGACGGAGAGGGGGTCGAGCAGTACTTC	CASSPDGEGVEQYF
-	-	TRBJ1-5	15	TRBV7-2	TGTGCCAGCAGCTTAGTTCAGGGTAGTAATCAGCCCCAGCATTTT	CASSLVQGSNQPQHF
-	-	TRBJ2-4	13	TRBV19	TGTGCCAGTAGTTCCGCTCGGAAAAACATTCAGTACTTC	CASSSARKNIQYF
-	-	TRBJ1-6	14	TRBV19	TGTGCCAGTAGTATGGGCACCACCGGGTCACCCCTCCACTTT	CASSMGTTGSPLHF
-	-	TRBJ2-5	13	TRBV10-2	TGCGCCAGCACCTTCGATCGGGGGGAGACCCAGTACTTC	CASTFDRGETQYF
TRBD2	few	TRBJ2-5	15	TRBV7-2	TGTGCCAGCAGCTTAGGGCGGGGGGATCGGGAGACCCAGTACTTC	CASSLGRGDRETQYF
-	medium-sized	TRBJ2-7	11	TRBV7-2	TGTGCCAGCAGCCGATTCTACGAGCAGTACTTC	CASSRFYEQYF
TRBD1	once	TRBJ2-1	13	TRBV19	TGTGCCAGCCGGGACAGGGGGGACAATGAGCAGTTCTTC	CASRDRGDNEQFF
-	large	TRBJ2-5	15	TRBV5-6	TGTGCCAGCAGCTTGGTTGCAGGGGGAGGGGAGACCCAGTACTTC	CASSLVAGGGETQYF
TRBD2	-	TRBJ2-3	14	TRBV19	TGTGCCAGTAATCGGGGGGTGGCCACAGATACGCAGTATTTT	CASNRGVATDTQYF
-	-	TRBJ2-7	14	TRBV5-6	TGTGCCAGCAGCTTGGGACAGGATCCCTACGAGCAGTACTTC	CASSLGQDPYEQYF
-	-	TRBJ2-2	15	TRBV27	TGTGCCAGCAGTTTCAAACCGCAGGGAACCGGGGAGCTGTTTTTT	CASSFKPQGTGELFF
-	-	TRBJ1-3	14	TRBV27	TGTGCCAGCAGTCTAGGAAGAGGTGGAAACACCATATATTTT	CASSLGRGGNTIYF
-	-	TRBJ1-1	14	TRBV7-3	TGTGCCAGCAGCTTAATGGGGAAGAACACTGAAGCTTTCTTT	CASSLMGKNTEAFF
-	-	TRBJ1-1	12	TRBV6-6	TGTGCCAGCAGCACAACTTGGCCTGAAGCTTTCTTT	CASSTTWPEAFF
-	-	TRBJ2-1	16	TRBV9	TGTGCCAGCAGCCCTCGGACGTCGTCGCTCTACAATGAGCAGTTCTTC	CASSPRTSSLYNEQFF
-	once	TRBJ1-5	14	TRBV4-3	TGCGCCAGCAGCCAAGGTACACAGAATCAGCCCCAGCATTTT	CASSQGTQNQPQHF
TRBD1	-	TRBJ1-2	14	TRBV18	TGTGCCAGCTCACTGGACAGGGCTAACTATGGCTACACCTTC	CASSLDRANYGYTF
TRBD1	once	TRBJ2-3	15	TRBV2	TGTGCCAGCAGTCCCGGGACAGGGAGCACAGATACGCAGTATTTT	CASSPGTGSTDTQYF
-	-	TRBJ2-2	13	TRBV4-1	TGCGCCAGCAGCCTGGGGGAGGAAAGGGAGCTGTTTTTT	CASSLGEERELFF